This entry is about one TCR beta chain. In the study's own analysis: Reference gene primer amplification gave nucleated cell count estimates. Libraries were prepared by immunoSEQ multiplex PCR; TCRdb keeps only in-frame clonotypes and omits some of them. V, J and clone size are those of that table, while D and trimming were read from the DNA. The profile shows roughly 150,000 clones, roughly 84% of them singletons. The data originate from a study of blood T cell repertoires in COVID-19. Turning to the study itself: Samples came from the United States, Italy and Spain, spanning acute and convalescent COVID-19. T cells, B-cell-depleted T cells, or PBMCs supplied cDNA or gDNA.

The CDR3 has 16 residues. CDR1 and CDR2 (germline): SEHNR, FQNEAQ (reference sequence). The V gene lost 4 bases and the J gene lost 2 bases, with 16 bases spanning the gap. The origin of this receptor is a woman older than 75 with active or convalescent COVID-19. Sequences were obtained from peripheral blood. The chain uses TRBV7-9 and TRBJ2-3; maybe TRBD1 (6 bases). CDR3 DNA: TGTGCCAGCAGCTCCGGGCAGAGGGGGTACACAGATACGCAGTATTTT. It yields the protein CASSSGQRGYTDTQYF.